These 7 T cell receptor beta chains share one sample of origin, sequenced in a study of T cell responses to AZD1222 COVID-19 vaccine. Clones were read by immunoSEQ multiplex PCR, and TCRdb kept only the in-frame ones, dropping some. Here the sample spans over 150,000 clones, about nine tenths being singletons. Sequences were derived from peripheral blood, sampled on day 0 of AZD1222 vaccination. Receptors were obtained from an adult in good health.

The rearrangement joins TRBV6-1 to TRBJ1-2, with 11 bases aligning to TRBD1. This CDR3 comprises 16 residues. The germline CDR1 and CDR2 sequences are MNHNS and SASEGT. V trimming: 1 base; J trimming: 6 bases; junction bases outside the gene matches: 7. The CDR3 protein is CASSEEGTGGRDGYTF. CDR3 DNA: TGTGCCAGCAGTGAAGAAGGGACAGGGGGAAGGGATGGCTACACCTTC.

The J gene is TRBJ1-2, the V gene TRBV28; 8 bases fit TRBD1. Germline V lookup: CDR1 MDHEN, CDR2 SYDVKM. CDR3 size: 15 residues. V lost 4 bases to trimming and J lost 7 bases; unmatched junction nucleotides: 11. The CDR3 coding sequence is TGTGCCAGCAGTTCCTGGGAGGTGCAGGGGGCTGGCTACACCTTC. Residues: CASSSWEVQGAGYTF.

The V call is TRBV7-8, the J call TRBJ2-7; D remains ambiguous. V shed 1 base and J shed 0 bases, with 7 bases lying between them. This CDR3 contains 14 residues. Germline lookup yields CDR1 SGHVS and CDR2 FQNEAQ. The CDR3 sequence: CASSLGPHSYEQYF. Written as DNA, the CDR3 is TGTGCCAGCAGCTTAGGTCCTCACTCCTACGAGCAGTACTTC.

The chain combines TRBV4-1 with TRBJ2-1, with TRBD2 matching over 9 bases. This CDR3 region has 17 residues. Germline V gene lookup returns CDR1 MGHRA and CDR2 YSYEKL. Unmatched junction bases numbered 6, after V lost 1 base and J lost 2 bases. Here the CDR3 DNA reads TGCGCCAGCAGCCAAGCGTCCCGCGGGGGGGCCTACAATGAGCAGTTCTTC. Encoded protein: CASSQASRGGAYNEQFF.

This chain uses TRBV5-1 with TRBJ2-5, with 9 bases that match TRBD2. This CDR3 contains 16 residues. V gave up 2 bases and J gave up 2 bases; unmatched junction bases: 7. Germline CDR1 reads SGHRS; CDR2 reads YFSETQ. CDR3 region: CASSLGTSLGQETQYF. Here the CDR3 DNA reads TGCGCCAGCAGCTTAGGGACTAGCTTGGGACAAGAGACCCAGTACTTC.

The rearrangement uses TRBV7-9 and TRBJ2-3; the D gene is possibly TRBD2 (6 bases). Germline CDR1 SEHNR, CDR2 FQNEAQ (reference sequence). V was pared by 4 bases and J by 2 bases, with 22 bases between. This CDR3 region has 18 residues. The CDR3 DNA sequence: TGTGCCAGCAGCTCTACACCGGGGGTAGTTTTGTTCACAGATACGCAGTATTTT. Protein product: CASSSTPGVVLFTDTQYF.

This chain joins TRBV21-1 and TRBJ1-6. TRBV21-1 is shown as a pseudogene. This CDR3 is built from 17 residues. The CDR3 reads CASFRRGAGPYNSPLHF. CDR3 DNA sequence: TGTGCCAGCTTTAGGAGAGGGGCGGGGCCGTATAATTCACCCCTCCACTTT.